Listed below are T cell receptor beta chains from one sample, sequenced in a study of blood T cells in healthy people across ages. TCRdb fed the 5' RACE reads into MiXCR, producing one record per CDR3 protein. The table lists some 850,000 distinct CDR3 sequences, approximately 24% of them singletons. The sample was also linked to a second study, of T cells of mothers and their children.

Sequenced input: blood. These receptors came from a boy younger than 18 in good health. Both conserved end residues are part of each CDR3. A D gene is named only where the DNA matches it firmly. A row's size may be missing; if present it is once, few, many or a size class.

D gene	V gene	clone size	J gene	CDR3 protein	CDR3 DNA
.	TRBV2	few	TRBJ2-5	CASAQETQYF	TGTGCCAGCGCTCAAGAGACCCAGTACTTC
.	TRBV7-2	.	TRBJ2-6	CASSHGGLSGANVLTF	TGTGCCAGCAGCCACGGGGGTCTCTCTGGGGCCAACGTCCTGACTTTC
.	TRBV6-5	few	TRBJ2-7	CASSYKGFDYEQYF	TGTGCCAGCAGTTACAAGGGTTTTGACTACGAGCAGTACTTC
.	TRBV5-5	few	TRBJ1-4	CASSSKGQLFF	TGTGCCAGCAGCTCCAAGGGCCAACTGTTTTTT
.	TRBV7-9	.	TRBJ2-1	CASSSASYNEQFF	TGTGCCAGCAGTTCCGCCTCCTACAATGAGCAGTTCTTC
TRBD1	TRBV28	few	TRBJ1-1	CASSFQTGGNTEAFF	TGTGCCAGCAGTTTCCAGACAGGGGGCAACACTGAAGCTTTCTTT
TRBD2	TRBV7-2	.	TRBJ2-1	CAGGVAGLNEQFF	TGTGCCGGGGGGGTCGCAGGGCTCAATGAGCAGTTCTTC
TRBD1	TRBV3-1	few	TRBJ2-7	CASSQGFRTGQHEQYF	TGTGCCAGCAGCCAAGGATTTCGGACAGGGCAACACGAGCAGTACTTC
TRBD2	TRBV28	few	TRBJ2-1	CASSLGTSGQFF	TGTGCCAGCAGCTTAGGGACTAGCGGGCAGTTCTTC
TRBD2	TRBV7-3	few	TRBJ2-2	CASSGSGEGTGELFF	TGTGCCAGCAGCGGAAGCGGGGAGGGCACCGGGGAGCTGTTTTTT
.	TRBV5-1	.	TRBJ2-1	CASSLVVGNEQFF	TGCGCCAGCAGCTTGGTGGTGGGAAATGAGCAGTTCTTC
.	TRBV10-3	.	TRBJ2-7	CAISGGTEQYF	TGTGCCATCAGTGGGGGGACAGAGCAGTACTTC
TRBD2	TRBV7-8	many	TRBJ2-1	CASSLTSGGFNEQFF	TGTGCCAGCAGCTTAACTAGCGGGGGGTTCAATGAGCAGTTCTTC
TRBD2	TRBV20-1	few	TRBJ2-1	CSAGGVAGDNEQFF	TGCAGTGCCGGCGGGGTAGCGGGGGACAATGAGCAGTTCTTC
.	TRBV29-1	.	TRBJ1-2	CSGHGVYGYTF	TGCAGTGGCCACGGGGTCTATGGCTACACCTTC
TRBD2	TRBV20-1	.	TRBJ2-3	CSARLADLSTDTQYF	TGCAGTGCGAGACTAGCGGATCTTAGCACAGATACGCAGTATTTT
.	TRBV6-6	.	TRBJ2-5	CASSYEGGVETQYF	TGTGCCAGCAGTTATGAAGGGGGGGTGGAGACCCAGTACTTC
TRBD2	TRBV4-1	few	TRBJ2-2	CASSHGGASGRAFGELFF	TGCGCCAGCAGCCACGGAGGCGCTAGCGGGAGGGCCTTCGGGGAGCTGTTCTTT
.	TRBV5-1	.	TRBJ2-5	CASSLRSGSRETQYF	TGCGCCAGCAGCTTGAGGTCGGGGTCAAGAGAGACCCAGTACTTC
TRBD1	TRBV12-3/TRBV12-4	few	TRBJ2-7	CASSLAGQVGNEQYF	TGTGCCAGCAGTTTAGCGGGACAGGTGGGCAACGAGCAGTACTTC
.	TRBV5-1	.	TRBJ1-4	CASSLAWRGGEKLFF	TGCGCCAGCAGCTTGGCCTGGCGGGGTGGTGAAAAACTGTTTTTT
TRBD1	TRBV12-3/TRBV12-4	.	TRBJ1-1	CASSKTGGASAFF	TGTGCCAGCAGTAAAACAGGGGGCGCCTCAGCTTTCTTT
.	TRBV4-2	.	TRBJ1-4	CASSPSGSEQGEKLFF	TGTGCCAGCAGCCCTTCCGGTTCCGAACAAGGGGAAAAACTGTTTTTT
.	TRBV4-2	few	TRBJ1-1	CASSQERDRQGEAFF	TGTGCCAGCAGCCAAGAACGAGATCGGCAGGGGGAAGCTTTCTTT
.	TRBV11-2	.	TRBJ2-7	CASSLDSGTVGLSYEQYF	TGTGCCAGCAGCTTAGATTCGGGAACTGTGGGGCTCTCCTACGAGCAGTACTTC
TRBD1	TRBV12-3/TRBV12-4	once	TRBJ1-1	CASIHRGNTEAFF	TGTGCCAGCATCCACAGGGGGAACACTGAAGCTTTCTTT
TRBD1	TRBV7-3	few	TRBJ2-5	CASSWTGRKETQYF	TGTGCCAGCAGCTGGACAGGGAGGAAAGAGACCCAGTACTTC
.	TRBV20-1	few	TRBJ1-1	CSAPKRDTEAFF	TGCAGTGCCCCGAAACGGGACACTGAAGCTTTCTTT
.	TRBV5-1	.	TRBJ2-3	CASSTTVPDTQYF	TGCGCCAGCAGCACAACTGTTCCAGATACGCAGTATTTT
TRBD2	TRBV4-2	few	TRBJ2-1	CASSQDSLAGSGDEQFF	TGTGCCAGCAGCCAAGATTCGCTAGCGGGGTCTGGCGATGAGCAGTTCTTC
.	TRBV9	.	TRBJ2-5	CASSVAGSRRGETQYF	TGTGCCAGCAGCGTAGCGGGTTCGAGGCGAGGGGAGACCCAGTACTTC
.	TRBV30	.	TRBJ2-1	CAWSVMVRRGYNEQFF	TGTGCCTGGAGTGTAATGGTGCGGAGGGGCTACAATGAGCAGTTCTTC
.	TRBV6-2/TRBV6-3	.	TRBJ2-1	CASSPRTAGAEQFF	TGTGCCAGCAGCCCCCGGACAGCCGGAGCTGAGCAGTTCTTC
.	TRBV12-3/TRBV12-4	few	TRBJ1-6	CASSLGGGFSPLHF	TGTGCCAGCAGTTTAGGAGGAGGGTTTTCACCCCTCCACTTT
TRBD2	TRBV5-6	.	TRBJ2-7	CASSTLASGGPSYEQHF	TGTGCCAGCAGCACACTAGCTAGCGGGGGGCCGTCCTACGAGCAGCACTTC